Included here is one T cell receptor (beta chain) sequence, with context. Its antigen is unknown. V shed 6 bases and J shed 6 bases, with 14 bases lying between them. CDR3 length: 14 residues. Germline V lookup: CDR1 MGHRA, CDR2 YSYEKL. The data were obtained in a study of T cell clones after liver transplantation. Study-wide results and limits: Donor-reactive sequences fell more than third party-reactive ones, suggesting partial deletion.

The method was immunoSEQ multiplex PCR; TCRdb's version includes in-frame clones alone and lacks a portion of them. The data hold about 99,000 clones, with 82% observed a single time. This sample comprised CD4+ T cells from blood, obtained before liver transplant. This TCR derives from a human donor who received a liver transplant. The chain is built from TRBV4-1 and TRBJ1-4, with D perhaps TRBD1 (5 bases). DNA for the CDR3: TGCGCCAGCAGGCAAATGGGGGGGGATGAAAAACTGTTTTTT. This codes for CASRQMGGDEKLFF.